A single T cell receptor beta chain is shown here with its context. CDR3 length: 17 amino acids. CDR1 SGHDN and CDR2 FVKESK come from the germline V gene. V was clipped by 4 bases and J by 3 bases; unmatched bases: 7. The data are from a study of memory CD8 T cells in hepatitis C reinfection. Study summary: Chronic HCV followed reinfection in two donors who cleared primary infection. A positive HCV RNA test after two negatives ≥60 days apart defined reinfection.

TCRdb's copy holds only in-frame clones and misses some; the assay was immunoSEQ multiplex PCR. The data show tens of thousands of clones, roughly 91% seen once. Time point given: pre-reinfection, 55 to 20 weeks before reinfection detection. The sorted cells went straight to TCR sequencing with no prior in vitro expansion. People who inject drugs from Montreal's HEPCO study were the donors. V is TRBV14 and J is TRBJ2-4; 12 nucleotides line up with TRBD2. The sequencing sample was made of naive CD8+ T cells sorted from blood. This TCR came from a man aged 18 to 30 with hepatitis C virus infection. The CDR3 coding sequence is TGTGCCAGCAGCCTCCGGACTAGCGGGGTTGGCAAAAACATTCAGTACTTC. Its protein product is CASSLRTSGVGKNIQYF.